The clone carrying this T cell receptor beta chain was seen a handful of times. The target antigen is unknown. The data originate from a study of T cell clonotyping in hematopoietic cell transplantation. Study-wide results and limits: Graft donor and pretransplant recipient Inverse Simpson Index values predicted broader posttransplant TCR diversity.

The method was immunoSEQ multiplex PCR; TCRdb's version includes in-frame clones alone and lacks a portion of them. The data show around 6,100 clones, approximately 31% seen once. Trimming took 4 bases from V and 3 from J, leaving 8 bases between them. Germline V gene sequence: CDR1 SGHDT, CDR2 YYEEEE. This CDR3 is built from 12 residues. Sequenced material: peripheral blood mononuclear cells, taken 30 days after allogeneic stem cell transplant. The J gene is TRBJ2-7, the V gene TRBV5-6, with no clear D. The receptor was derived from a female patient aged 50-65 years who had an allogeneic stem cell transplant from an unrelated donor, so the T cells may come from the graft donor. Some clones in this sample may be carry-over from other donors' samples. DNA for the CDR3: TGTGCCAGCAGCCAGAACATCTACGAGCAGTACTTC. It translates to CASSQNIYEQYF.